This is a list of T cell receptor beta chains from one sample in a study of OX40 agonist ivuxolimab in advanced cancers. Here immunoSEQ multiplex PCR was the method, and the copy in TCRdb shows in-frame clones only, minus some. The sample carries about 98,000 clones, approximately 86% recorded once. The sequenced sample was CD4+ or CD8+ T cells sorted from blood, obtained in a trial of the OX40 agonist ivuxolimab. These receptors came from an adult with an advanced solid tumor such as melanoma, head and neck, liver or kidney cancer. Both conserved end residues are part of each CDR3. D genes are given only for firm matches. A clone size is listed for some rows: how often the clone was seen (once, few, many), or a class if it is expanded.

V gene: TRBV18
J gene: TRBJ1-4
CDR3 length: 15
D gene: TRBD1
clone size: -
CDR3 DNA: TGTGCCAGCTCACCAGGTGAGGGACAGGGTGAAAAACTGTTTTTT
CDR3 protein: CASSPGEGQGEKLFF

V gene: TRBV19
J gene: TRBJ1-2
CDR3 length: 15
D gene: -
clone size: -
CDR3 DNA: TGTGCCAGTAGTATAGATCTGGGGACCGGCTATGGCTACACCTTC
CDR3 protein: CASSIDLGTGYGYTF

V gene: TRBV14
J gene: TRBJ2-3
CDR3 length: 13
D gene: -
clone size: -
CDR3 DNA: TGTGCCAGCAGCGTCGGGGCAACAGATACGCAGTATTTT
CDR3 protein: CASSVGATDTQYF

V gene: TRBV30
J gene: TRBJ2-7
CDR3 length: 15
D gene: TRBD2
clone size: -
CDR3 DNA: TGTGCCTGGAGTTATAGCGGGTCCCCGTACTACGAGCAGTACTTC
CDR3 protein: CAWSYSGSPYYEQYF

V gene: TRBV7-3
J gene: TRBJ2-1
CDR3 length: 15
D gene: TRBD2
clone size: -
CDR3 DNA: TGTGCCAGCAGCATTTCTAGCGGGGGTTACAATGAGCAGTTCTTC
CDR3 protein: CASSISSGGYNEQFF

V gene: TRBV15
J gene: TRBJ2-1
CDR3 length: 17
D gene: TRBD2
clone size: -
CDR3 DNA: TGTGCCACCAGCCTCCCGATTGAGCGGGAGTCTTCCAATGAGCAGTTCTTC
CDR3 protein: CATSLPIERESSNEQFF

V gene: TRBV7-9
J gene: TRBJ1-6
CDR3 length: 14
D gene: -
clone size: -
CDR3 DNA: TGTGCCAGCAGCGCTCGGGACCGCCTAGGACCCCTCCACTTT
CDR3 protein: CASSARDRLGPLHF

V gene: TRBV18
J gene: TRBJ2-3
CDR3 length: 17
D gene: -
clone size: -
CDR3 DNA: TGTGCCAGCTCACCACCGATCTCACCTGGGGGCACAGATACGCAGTATTTT
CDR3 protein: CASSPPISPGGTDTQYF

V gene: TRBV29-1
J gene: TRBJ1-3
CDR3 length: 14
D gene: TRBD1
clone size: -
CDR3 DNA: TGCAGCGTTGGACAGGGGGCTTCTGGAAACACCATATATTTT
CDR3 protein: CSVGQGASGNTIYF

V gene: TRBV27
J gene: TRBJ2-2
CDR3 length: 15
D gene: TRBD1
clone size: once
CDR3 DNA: TGTGCCAGCAGTTTCCAGGGGGCTTTCACCGGGGAGCTGTTTTTT
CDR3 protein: CASSFQGAFTGELFF

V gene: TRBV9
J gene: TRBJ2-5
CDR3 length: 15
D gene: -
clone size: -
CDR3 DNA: TGTGCCAGCAGCGGAGGGGACCCACGTGGAGAGACCCAGTACTTC
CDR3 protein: CASSGGDPRGETQYF

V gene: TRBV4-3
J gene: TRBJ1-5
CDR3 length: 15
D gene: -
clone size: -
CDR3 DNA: TGCGCCAGCAGCCAAGATATGAGGGTGGGTCAGCCCCAGCATTTT
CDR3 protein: CASSQDMRVGQPQHF

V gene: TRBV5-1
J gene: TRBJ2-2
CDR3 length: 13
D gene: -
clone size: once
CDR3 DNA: TGCGCCAGCCGGGAACAGGGAGCCGGGGAGCTGTTTTTT
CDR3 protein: CASREQGAGELFF

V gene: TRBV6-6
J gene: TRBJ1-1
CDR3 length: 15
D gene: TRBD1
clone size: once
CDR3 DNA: TGTGCCGGCCGGACAGGGGGCTCCCTAGACACTGAAGCTTTCTTT
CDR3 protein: CAGRTGGSLDTEAFF

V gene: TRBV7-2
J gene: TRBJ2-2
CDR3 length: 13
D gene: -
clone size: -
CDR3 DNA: TGTGCCAGCAGCTCCAATTGGGGAGGGGAGCTGTTTTTT
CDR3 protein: CASSSNWGGELFF

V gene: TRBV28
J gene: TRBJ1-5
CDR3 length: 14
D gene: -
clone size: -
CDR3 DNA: TGTGCCAGCACCACTGCAGGGGTTCTTTCGCCCCAGCATTTT
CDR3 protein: CASTTAGVLSPQHF

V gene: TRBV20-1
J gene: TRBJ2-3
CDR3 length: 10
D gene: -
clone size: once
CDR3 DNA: TGCAGTGCTTTTACAGATACGCAGTATTTT
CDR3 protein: CSAFTDTQYF

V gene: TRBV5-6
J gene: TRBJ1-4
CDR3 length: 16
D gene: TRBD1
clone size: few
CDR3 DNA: TGTGCCAGCAGCTTGACCGGGACAGGGACGCATGAAAAACTGTTTTTT
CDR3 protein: CASSLTGTGTHEKLFF

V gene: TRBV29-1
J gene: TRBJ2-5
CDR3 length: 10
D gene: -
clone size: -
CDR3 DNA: TGCAGCGCCATTCAAGAGACCCAGTACTTC
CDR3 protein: CSAIQETQYF

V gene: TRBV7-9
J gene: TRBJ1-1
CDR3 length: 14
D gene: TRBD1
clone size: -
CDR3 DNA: TGTGCCAGCCTCATAGGGGGCGTCGGGACTGAAGCTTTCTTT
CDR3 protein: CASLIGGVGTEAFF

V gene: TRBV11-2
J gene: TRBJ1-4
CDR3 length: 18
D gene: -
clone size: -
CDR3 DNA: TGTGCCAGCAGCTTCTTGACGCCTGGCCCCAGAGCTAATGAAAAACTGTTTTTT
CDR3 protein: CASSFLTPGPRANEKLFF

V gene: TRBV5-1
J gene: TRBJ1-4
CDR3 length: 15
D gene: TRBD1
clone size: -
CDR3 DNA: TGCGCCAGCAGCTTGCAGGGGGCCGTACAAGAAAAACTGTTTTTT
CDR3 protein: CASSLQGAVQEKLFF

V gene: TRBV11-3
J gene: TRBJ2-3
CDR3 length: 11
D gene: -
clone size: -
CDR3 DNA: TGTGCCAGCAGCTTAGCGGGGACGCAGTATTTT
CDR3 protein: CASSLAGTQYF

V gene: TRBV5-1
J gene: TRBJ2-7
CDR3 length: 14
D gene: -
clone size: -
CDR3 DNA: TGCGCCAGTTCGGCCAGGGGCTCCGACTACGAGCAGTACTTC
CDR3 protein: CASSARGSDYEQYF

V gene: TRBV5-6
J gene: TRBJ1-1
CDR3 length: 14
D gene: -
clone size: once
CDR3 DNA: TGTGCCAGCAGCCGTCCTACAGGGATCTCTGAAGCTTTCTTT
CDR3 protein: CASSRPTGISEAFF

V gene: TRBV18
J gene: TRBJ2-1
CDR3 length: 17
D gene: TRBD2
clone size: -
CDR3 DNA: TGTGCCAGCTCACCACCAGCAGGACTAGCGGGTAACAATGAGCAGTTCTTC
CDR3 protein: CASSPPAGLAGNNEQFF

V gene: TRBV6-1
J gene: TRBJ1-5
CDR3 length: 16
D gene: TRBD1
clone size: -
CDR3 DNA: TGTGCCAGCAGTGAAGGGGGGACAGGGAGATTCCAGCCCCAGCATTTT
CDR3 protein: CASSEGGTGRFQPQHF

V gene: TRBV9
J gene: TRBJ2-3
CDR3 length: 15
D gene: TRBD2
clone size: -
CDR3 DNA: TGTGCCAGCAGCGCCGGACTAGCCCCGGGTGATACGCAGTATTTT
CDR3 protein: CASSAGLAPGDTQYF

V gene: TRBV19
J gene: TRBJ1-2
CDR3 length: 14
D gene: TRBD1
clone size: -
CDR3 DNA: TGTGCCAGTACCTCCGGAGGGGGACAGTATGGCTACACCTTC
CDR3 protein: CASTSGGGQYGYTF

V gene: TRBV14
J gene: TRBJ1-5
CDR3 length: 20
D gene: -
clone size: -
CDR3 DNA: TGTGCCAGCAGCCAAGATGGCGGGGCCCTCAGTCCCCGTAGTAATCAGCCCCAGCATTTT
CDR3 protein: CASSQDGGALSPRSNQPQHF

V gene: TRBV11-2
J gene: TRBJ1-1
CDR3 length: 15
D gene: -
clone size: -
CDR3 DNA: TGTGCCAGCAGCTCCTCTGGATATCCTCACACTGAAGCTTTCTTT
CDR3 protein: CASSSSGYPHTEAFF

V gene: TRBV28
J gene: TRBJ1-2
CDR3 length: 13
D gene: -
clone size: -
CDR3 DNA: TGTGCCAGCAGTTCGGACACCATCTATGGCTACACCTTC
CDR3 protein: CASSSDTIYGYTF

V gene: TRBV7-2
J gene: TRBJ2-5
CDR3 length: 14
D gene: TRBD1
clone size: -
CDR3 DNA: TGTGCCAGCAGCTCGACAGGGGGGGAGGAGACCCAGTACTTC
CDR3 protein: CASSSTGGEETQYF

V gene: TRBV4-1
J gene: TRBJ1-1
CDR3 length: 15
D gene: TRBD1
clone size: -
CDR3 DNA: TGCGCCAGCAGCCAAGAAGAGGGGGCGAGCACTGAAGCTTTCTTT
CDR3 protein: CASSQEEGASTEAFF

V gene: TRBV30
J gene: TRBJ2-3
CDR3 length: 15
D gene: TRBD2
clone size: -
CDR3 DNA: TGTGCCTGGAGTGTAGGGCTAGCGGAGTCAGATACGCAGTATTTT
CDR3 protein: CAWSVGLAESDTQYF

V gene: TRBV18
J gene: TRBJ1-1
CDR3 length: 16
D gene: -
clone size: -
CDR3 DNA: TGTGCCAGCTCACACGGGACCGCCCGCGGGGGCACTGAAGCTTTCTTT
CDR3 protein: CASSHGTARGGTEAFF

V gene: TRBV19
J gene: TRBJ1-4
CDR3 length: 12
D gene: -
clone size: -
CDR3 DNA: TGTGCCAGTAAGCGGGGTAATGAAAAACTGTTTTTT
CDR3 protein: CASKRGNEKLFF

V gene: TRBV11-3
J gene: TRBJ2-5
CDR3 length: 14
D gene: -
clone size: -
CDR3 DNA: TGTGCCAGCAGCTTATCGAACAGGCAAGAGACCCAGTACTTC
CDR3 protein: CASSLSNRQETQYF

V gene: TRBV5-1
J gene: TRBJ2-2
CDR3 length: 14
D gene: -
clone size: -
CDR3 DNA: TGCGCCAGCAGCTTGTTGGGGGGCACCGGGGAGCTGTTTTTT
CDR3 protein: CASSLLGGTGELFF

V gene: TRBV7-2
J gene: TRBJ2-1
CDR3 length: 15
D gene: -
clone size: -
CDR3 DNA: TGTGCCAGCAGCTTAGTCGCTAGCGCCTACAATGAGCAGTTCTTC
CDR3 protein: CASSLVASAYNEQFF

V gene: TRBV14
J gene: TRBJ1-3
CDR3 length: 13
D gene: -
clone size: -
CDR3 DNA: TGTGCCAGCAGCCTCACAGGGGGAAACACCATATATTTT
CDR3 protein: CASSLTGGNTIYF

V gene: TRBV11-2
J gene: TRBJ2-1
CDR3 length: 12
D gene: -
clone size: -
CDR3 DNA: TGTGCCAGCAGCTTAGATCGGAATGAGCAGTTCTTC
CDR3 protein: CASSLDRNEQFF

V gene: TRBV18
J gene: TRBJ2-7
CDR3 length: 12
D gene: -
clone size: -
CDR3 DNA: TGTGCCAGCTCTCTGGACAGCTACGAGCAGTACTTC
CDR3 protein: CASSLDSYEQYF

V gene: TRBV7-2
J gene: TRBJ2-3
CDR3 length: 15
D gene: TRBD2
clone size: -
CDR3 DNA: TGTGCCAGCAGCTTAGGACTAGCGGGAGCGGATACGCAGTATTTT
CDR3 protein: CASSLGLAGADTQYF

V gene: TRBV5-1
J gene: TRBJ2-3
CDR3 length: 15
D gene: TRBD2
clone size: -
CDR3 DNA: TGCGCCAGCAGCTTAGCGACTAGCGGAAGGGATACGCAGTATTTT
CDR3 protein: CASSLATSGRDTQYF

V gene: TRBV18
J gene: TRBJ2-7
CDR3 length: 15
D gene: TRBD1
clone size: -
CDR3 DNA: TGTGCCAGCTCACCAGAATCGCAGGGGGCCTACGAGCAGTACTTC
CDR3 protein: CASSPESQGAYEQYF

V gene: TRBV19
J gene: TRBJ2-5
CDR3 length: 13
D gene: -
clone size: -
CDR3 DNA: TGTGCCAGTAGTATGACAGAACAAGAGACCCAGTACTTC
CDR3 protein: CASSMTEQETQYF

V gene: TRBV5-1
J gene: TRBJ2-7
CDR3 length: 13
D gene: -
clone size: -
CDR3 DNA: TGCGCCAGCAGCTTGGATCCCAGCGGCGAGCAGTACTTC
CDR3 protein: CASSLDPSGEQYF

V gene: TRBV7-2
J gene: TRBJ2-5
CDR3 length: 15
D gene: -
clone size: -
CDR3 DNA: TGTGCCAGCAGCTCGGCAGGAGGAACGGCGGAGACCCAGTACTTC
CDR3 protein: CASSSAGGTAETQYF

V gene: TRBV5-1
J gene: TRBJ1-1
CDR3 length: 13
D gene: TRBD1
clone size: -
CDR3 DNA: TGCGCCAGCAGCATACAGGGGGCCGATGAAGCTTTCTTT
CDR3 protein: CASSIQGADEAFF

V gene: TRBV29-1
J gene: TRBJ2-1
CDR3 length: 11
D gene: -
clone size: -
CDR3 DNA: TGCAGCGCCCGCTCCTACAATGAGCAGTTCTTC
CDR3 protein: CSARSYNEQFF

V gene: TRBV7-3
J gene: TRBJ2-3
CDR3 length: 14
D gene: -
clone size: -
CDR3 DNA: TGTGCCAGCAGCTTCGGACTGGGGCAGGATACGCAGTATTTT
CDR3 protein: CASSFGLGQDTQYF

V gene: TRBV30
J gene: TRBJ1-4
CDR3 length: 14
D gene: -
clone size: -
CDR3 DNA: TGTGCCTGGAGTGCCGGGGGAAGAAATGAAAAACTGTTTTTT
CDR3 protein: CAWSAGGRNEKLFF

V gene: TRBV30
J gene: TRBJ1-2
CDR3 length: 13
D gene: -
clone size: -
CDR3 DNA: TGTGCCTGGACCGGACGGATTAACTATGGCTACACCTTC
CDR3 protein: CAWTGRINYGYTF

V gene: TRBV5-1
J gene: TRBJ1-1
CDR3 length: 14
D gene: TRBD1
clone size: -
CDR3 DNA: TGCGCCAGCAGTTTAGGACAGGCGAACACTGAAGCTTTCTTT
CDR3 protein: CASSLGQANTEAFF

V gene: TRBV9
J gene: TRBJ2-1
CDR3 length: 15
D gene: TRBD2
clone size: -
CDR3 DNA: TGTGCCAGCAGTAATAGCGGGAGGAGTGGAAATGAGCAGTTCTTC
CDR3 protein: CASSNSGRSGNEQFF

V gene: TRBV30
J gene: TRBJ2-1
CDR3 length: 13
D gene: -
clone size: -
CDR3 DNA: TGTGCCTGGAGTGCCGGCGGCTACAATGAGCAGTTCTTC
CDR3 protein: CAWSAGGYNEQFF

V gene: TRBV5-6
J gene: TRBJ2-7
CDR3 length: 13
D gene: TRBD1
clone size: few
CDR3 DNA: TGTGCCAGCAGAACGGGACAGGGATACGAGCAGTACTTC
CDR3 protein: CASRTGQGYEQYF

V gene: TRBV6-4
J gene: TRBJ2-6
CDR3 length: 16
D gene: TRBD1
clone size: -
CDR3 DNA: TGTGCCAGCAGTGAACAGGGGGGTTCCGGGGCCAACGTCCTGACTTTC
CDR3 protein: CASSEQGGSGANVLTF

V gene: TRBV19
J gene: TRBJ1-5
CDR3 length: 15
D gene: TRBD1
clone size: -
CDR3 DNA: TGTGCCAGTAGTCCCGACAGGGGTAGCAATCAGCCCCAGCATTTT
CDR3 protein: CASSPDRGSNQPQHF